This T cell receptor beta chain was sequenced in a study of T-cell reconstitution after alpha-beta-depleted transplantation in children. This clonotype came up many times. Its antigen is undetermined. Whole-study findings and limits: Diversity of TCRbeta at day 60 was high in some patients, arising from surviving recipient T cells and thymic progenitors. T cells produced anew were the main source of T-cell counts and diversity one year after transplant. Alpha-beta T cells present about two months after transplant were reported to originate from several hundred expanded graft clones.

The V gene lost 0 bases and the J gene lost 0 bases, with 6 bases spanning the gap. The CDR3 is made up of 15 amino acids. Germline V gene data show CDR1 as LGHDT and CDR2 as YNNKEL (reference sequence). Preparation of the TCRbeta library involved a method that used unique molecular identifiers. TCRdb passed the PCR reads through MiXCR, listing each CDR3 protein once. The sample contains 150,000 to 200,000 distinct CDR3 sequences, approximately 6.8% of which appear only once. Here the sequenced sample was PBMCs, taken before TCRalphabeta/CD19-depleted stem cell transplant. This sequence was found in a girl less than two years old with combined immunodeficiency, due to receive a stem cell transplant. The J gene is TRBJ2-1, the V gene TRBV3-1; D remains unclear. The CDR3 region has the DNA TGTGCCAGCAGCCAAGATAGCAGCTCCTACAATGAGCAGTTCTTC. Amino acid sequence: CASSQDSSSYNEQFF.